What follows are 7 T cell receptor beta chains derived from one specimen sequenced in a study of vaccination effects on CD4 cells after COVID-19. Their specific antigens are unknown. In the ViraFEST assay, antigen-specific CD4+ clonotypes were identified by expansion after peptide-pool stimulation. Following culture for nine to ten days, CD4+ T cells were isolated. The vaccine given was either BNT162b2 or mRNA-1273, in two doses. The protocol was immunoSEQ multiplex PCR, while the TCRdb copy is restricted to in-frame clones and leaves out a portion. The sample lists tens of thousands of clones, roughly 81% occurring once. The source material was CD4+ T cells from PBMCs cultured with HCoV-229E spike peptides, sampled after COVID-19 vaccination. All receptors come from a human donor who received a COVID-19 vaccine.

A few counts support this clone. This CDR3 is CASSPTGVSEQYV. CDR3 coding DNA: TGTGCCAGCTCACCGACAGGGGTGTCCGAGCAGTACGTC. The V gene is TRBV18, the J gene TRBJ2-7, with TRBD1 identical over 8 bases. CDR3 size: 13 residues. Germline V gene data show CDR1 as KGHSH and CDR2 as LQKENI. J lost 6 bases, V lost 3 bases, and 4 bases had no gene match.

The chain links TRBV18 to TRBJ2-7; D is undetermined. V was clipped by 3 bases and J by 6 bases, with 12 bases between them. This CDR3 is built from 13 residues. The germline V gene has CDR1 KGHSH and CDR2 LQKENI. The CDR3 nucleotides are TGTGCCAGCTCACCTACTATCGGCACCGAGCAGTACGTC. Its protein product is CASSPTIGTEQYV.

The J gene is TRBJ1-2, the V gene TRBV12-3 or TRBV12-4, with D perhaps matching TRBD1 (6 bases). The V and J ends lost 3 bases and 6 bases respectively, with 11 bases between them. This CDR3 has 13 residues. Here the CDR3 reads CASSLTGADGYTF. The CDR3, as DNA: TGTGCCAGCAGTTTGACGGGGGCGGATGGCTACACCTTC.

The chain is built from TRBV11-2 and TRBJ1-1; 8 bases map to TRBD1. V gave up 4 bases and J gave up 11 bases; unmatched junction bases: 12. The CDR3 loop spans 14 amino acids. CDR1 and CDR2 from the germline V gene are SGHAT and FQNNGV. The CDR3 sequence: CASSSSQGAFGAFF. The CDR3 DNA sequence: TGTGCCAGCAGCTCCTCGCAGGGGGCGTTTGGGGCTTTCTTT.

The genes are TRBV9 and TRBJ2-7, with 7 bases that match TRBD1. The V gene's germline CDR1 is SGDLS and CDR2 YYNGEE. This CDR3 is 15 amino acids long. DNA for the CDR3: TGTGCCAGCAGCGTTCCCAGACAGGGCTCCCACGAGCAGTACGTC. As protein: CASSVPRQGSHEQYV.

This sequence joins TRBV9 and TRBJ1-3; TRBD1 might be the D (5 bases). Germline V gene data show CDR1 as SGDLS and CDR2 as YYNGEE. CDR3 size: 15 residues. V was pared by 4 bases and J by 4 bases, with 15 bases between. The CDR3 DNA reads TGTGCCAGCAGCATCATGGGAGGGGAAGGAAACACCATATATTTT. It translates to CASSIMGGEGNTIYF.

This chain uses TRBV4-1 with TRBJ1-6, with D unresolved. The V gene lost 2 bases and the J gene lost 0 bases, with 11 bases spanning the gap. Looked up from germline, CDR1 is MGHRA and CDR2 is YSYEKL. This CDR3 contains 17 residues. The CDR3 loop is CASSQKGLSSYNSPLHF. The CDR3 nucleotides are TGCGCCAGCAGCCAAAAAGGTTTGAGCTCCTATAATTCACCCCTCCACTTT.